Here is one T cell receptor (beta chain) with its context. Its antigen is still unknown. These data come from a study of blood T cells in healthy people across ages. A second about 6 to 11 cycle PCR used barcoded and J-beta primers. In TCRdb, the 5' RACE reads were re-called with MiXCR into one record per CDR3 protein. The sample has some 1.7 million distinct CDR3 sequences; about 30% are singletons. Total RNA, at least 6 micrograms per sample, came from PBMCs. Points from the study as a whole: CMV status of donors was not determined, possibly confounding expanded clonotype changes.

Sample: blood. The sequence was collected from a woman in her twenties or thirties in good health.

Here the CDR3 reads CASSSWLLTYNEQFF. CDR3 sequence (DNA): TGTGCCAGCAGCTCTTGGCTGTTAACCTACAATGAGCAGTTCTTC. The rearrangement uses TRBV6-2 or TRBV6-3 and TRBJ2-1; D gene unclear. V was shortened by 6 bases and J by 2 bases, with 14 bases between the two germline ends. CDR3 length: 15 residues. The germline CDR1 and CDR2 sequences are MNHEY and SVGEGT.